This T cell receptor beta chain originates from a study of PD-1 blockade in classical Hodgkin lymphoma. Study findings and constraints: Significant TCR diversity gains by C4D1 occurred in CD4+ but not CD8+ cells. Nivolumab initiation under 1 year post-ASCT meant exclusion. Patients who responded completely had about the same baseline diversity as newly diagnosed patients. Baseline TCR diversity was reportedly lower in newly diagnosed patients than in healthy donors. It was reported as lower still in relapsed/refractory patients.

As to this clone: Its antigen is still unknown.

This CDR3 spans 14 amino acids. CDR1 is MNHEY and CDR2 is SVGAGI in the germline V gene. Between the trimmed V and J ends, which lost 5 bases and 6 bases, there was a span of 11 bases. The method was immunoSEQ multiplex PCR; TCRdb's version includes in-frame clones alone and lacks a portion of them. Of approximately 60,000 clones listed, approximately 88% are singletons. Each patient relapsed following autologous stem cell transplantation, and prior brentuximab vedotin exposure differed. Sequenced here: peripheral blood mononuclear cells (PBMCs), sampled at baseline. The origin of this receptor is a human donor with classical Hodgkin lymphoma. V usage is TRBV6-5 and J usage is TRBJ1-6; D remains ambiguous. Here the CDR3 reads CASSDAPTNSPLHF. The CDR3 DNA reads as TGTGCCAGCAGTGACGCGCCGACTAATTCACCCCTCCACTTT.